The clone carrying this TCR beta chain was recorded many times. What it binds is unknown. The record originates from a study of T-cell reconstitution after alpha-beta-depleted transplantation in children. General study results and limits: Surviving thymic progenitors and recipient T cells were the source of high TCRbeta diversity at day 60 in some patients. T-cell numbers and diversity, one year after transplant, stemmed largely from T cells that were newly produced. Reports say that about two months after transplant, the alpha-beta T cells came out of several hundred graft clones that had expanded.

Unique molecular identifiers were built into the TCRbeta library. TCRdb fed the PCR reads into MiXCR, producing one record per CDR3 protein. The repertoire includes about 510,000 distinct CDR3 sequences, around 10% of them detected once, and less than 15% sits in the top ten. The germline CDR1 and CDR2 sequences are DFQATT and SNEGSKA (reference sequence). Trimming cost V 1 base and J 6 bases; bases outside gene matches: 6. There are 14 residues in the CDR3. The input for sequencing was PBMCs, mostly from graft donor cells, taken 180 days after TCRalphabeta/CD19-depleted stem cell transplant. V gene TRBV20-1 combines with J gene TRBJ2-4, with 7 bases matching TRBD2. This receptor was obtained from a female patient aged 2-9 years who had a stem cell transplant for aplastic anemia, so the T cells may come from the graft donor. The CDR3 sequence is CSARVGLEVNIQYF. The CDR3 DNA follows: TGCAGTGCTAGAGTAGGACTAGAAGTAAACATTCAGTACTTC.